The T cell receptor (beta chain) described here comes from a study of human T cells and chemical hapten exposure. Overall study results and limits: Donors had alopecia, so their immune response may differ from healthy people's.

Time point here: patch test 1, 2 weeks after DPC sensitization. The treatment: therapeutic diphenylcyclopropenone sensitization with weekly scalp DPC. This CDR3 is built from 13 residues. The V end lost 5 bases, the J end lost 6 bases, and 13 bases lay between the germline ends. Germline CDR1 is SNHLY and CDR2 is FYNNEI. A note on this clonotype: As yet, its antigen is unknown.

Original data processing: With a range of about 20,000 to 700,000, the median per sample was 95,638 TCRs. TCRdb processed the RACE reads anew with MiXCR; each CDR3 protein has one entry. The V and J calls were determined by TCRdb, not by the authors. This table has more than 70,000 distinct CDR3 sequences, approximately 12% appearing once. The receptor comes from a woman in her sixties with alopecia areata. Some clones in this sample may be carry-over from other donors' samples. This chain connects TRBV2 to TRBJ1-2; D is ambiguous. The source was whole blood, collected in connection with sensitization to the hapten diphenylcyclopropenone (DPC). The CDR3 spells CASSPGSDHGYTF. In DNA form, the CDR3 reads TGTGCCAGCAGTCCTGGGTCCGACCATGGCTACACCTTC.